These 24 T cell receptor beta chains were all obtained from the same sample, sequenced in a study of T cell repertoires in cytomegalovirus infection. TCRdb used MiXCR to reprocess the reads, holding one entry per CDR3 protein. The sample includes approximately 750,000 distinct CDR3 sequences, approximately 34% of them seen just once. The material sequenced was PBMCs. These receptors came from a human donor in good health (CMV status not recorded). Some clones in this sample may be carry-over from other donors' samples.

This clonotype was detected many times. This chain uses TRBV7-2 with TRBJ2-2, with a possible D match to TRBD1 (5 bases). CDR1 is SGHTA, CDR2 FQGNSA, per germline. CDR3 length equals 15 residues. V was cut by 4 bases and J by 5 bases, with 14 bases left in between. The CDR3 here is CASSSSAGATGELFF. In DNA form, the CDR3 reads TGTGCCAGCAGCTCCAGTGCTGGGGCGACCGGGGAGCTGTTTTTT.

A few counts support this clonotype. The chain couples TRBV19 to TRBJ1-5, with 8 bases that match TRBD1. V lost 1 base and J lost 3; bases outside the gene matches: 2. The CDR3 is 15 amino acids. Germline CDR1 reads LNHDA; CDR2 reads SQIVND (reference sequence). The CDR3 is CASSIGGQDNQPQHF. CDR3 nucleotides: TGTGCCAGTAGTATAGGGGGACAGGACAATCAGCCCCAGCATTTT.

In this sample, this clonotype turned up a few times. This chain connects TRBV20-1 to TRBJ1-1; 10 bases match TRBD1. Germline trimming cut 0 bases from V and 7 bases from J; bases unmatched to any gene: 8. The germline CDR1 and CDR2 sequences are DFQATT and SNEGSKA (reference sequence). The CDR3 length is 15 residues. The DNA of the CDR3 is TGCAGTGCTAGAGAAGACCGGGACAGGGGAAGTGAAGCTTTCTTT. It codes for CSAREDRDRGSEAFF.

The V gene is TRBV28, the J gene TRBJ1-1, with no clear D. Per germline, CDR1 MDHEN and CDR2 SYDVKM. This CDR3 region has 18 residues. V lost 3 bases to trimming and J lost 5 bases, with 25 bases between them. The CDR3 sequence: CASSFGEGRTLVGTEAFF. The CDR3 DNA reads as TGTGCCAGCAGTTTTGGGGAAGGACGGACTCTAGTGGGAACTGAAGCTTTCTTT.

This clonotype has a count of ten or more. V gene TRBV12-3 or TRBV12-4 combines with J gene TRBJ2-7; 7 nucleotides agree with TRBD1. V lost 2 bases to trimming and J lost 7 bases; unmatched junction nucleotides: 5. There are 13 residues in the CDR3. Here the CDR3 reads CASSLTGAREQYF. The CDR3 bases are TGTGCCAGCAGTTTAACAGGGGCGAGGGAGCAGTACTTC.

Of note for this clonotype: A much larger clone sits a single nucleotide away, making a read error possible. DNA for the CDR3: TGTTCCAGCAGCTTCCCCGGCGGAGCGGGGGATCGCTACGAGCAGTACTTC. Protein product: CSSSFPGGAGDRYEQYF. The chain carries TRBV11-2 and TRBJ2-7; 8 bases line up with TRBD2. This CDR3 comprises 17 residues. Germline V gives CDR1 SGHAT, CDR2 FQNNGV.

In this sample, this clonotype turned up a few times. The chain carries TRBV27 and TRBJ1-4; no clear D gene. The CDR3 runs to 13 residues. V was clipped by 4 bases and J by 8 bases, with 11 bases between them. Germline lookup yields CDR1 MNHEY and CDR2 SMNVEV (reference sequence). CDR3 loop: CASSSTGSEKLFF. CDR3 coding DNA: TGTGCCAGCAGTTCCACTGGATCCGAAAAACTGTTTTTT.

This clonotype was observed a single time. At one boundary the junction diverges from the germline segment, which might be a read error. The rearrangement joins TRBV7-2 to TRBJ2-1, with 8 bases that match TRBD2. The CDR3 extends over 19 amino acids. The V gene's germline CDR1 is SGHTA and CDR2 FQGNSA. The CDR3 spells CASSLDWVGLAGTYNEQLF. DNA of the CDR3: TGTGCCAGCAGCTTAGACTGGGTGGGTTTAGCGGGGACGTACAATGAGCAGTTATTC.

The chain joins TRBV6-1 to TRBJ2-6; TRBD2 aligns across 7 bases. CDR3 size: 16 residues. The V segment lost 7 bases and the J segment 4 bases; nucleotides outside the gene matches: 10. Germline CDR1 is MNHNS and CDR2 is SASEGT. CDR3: CASTSGRADGANVLTF. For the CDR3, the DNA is TGTGCCAGCACCTCGGGGAGGGCTGACGGGGCCAACGTCCTGACTTTC.

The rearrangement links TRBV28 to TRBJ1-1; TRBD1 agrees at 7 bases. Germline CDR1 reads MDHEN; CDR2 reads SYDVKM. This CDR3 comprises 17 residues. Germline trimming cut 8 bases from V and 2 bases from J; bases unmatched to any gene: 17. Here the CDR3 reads CASYQSPGTDSNTEAFF. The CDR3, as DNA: TGTGCCAGCTACCAATCCCCGGGGACAGACAGTAACACTGAAGCTTTCTTT.

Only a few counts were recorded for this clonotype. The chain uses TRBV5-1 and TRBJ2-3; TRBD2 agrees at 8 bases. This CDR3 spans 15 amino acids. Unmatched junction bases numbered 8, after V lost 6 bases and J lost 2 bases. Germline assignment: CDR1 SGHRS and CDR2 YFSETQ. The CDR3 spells CASTTTGGITDTQYF. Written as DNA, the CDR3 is TGCGCCAGCACTACCACGGGGGGGATCACAGATACGCAGTATTTT.

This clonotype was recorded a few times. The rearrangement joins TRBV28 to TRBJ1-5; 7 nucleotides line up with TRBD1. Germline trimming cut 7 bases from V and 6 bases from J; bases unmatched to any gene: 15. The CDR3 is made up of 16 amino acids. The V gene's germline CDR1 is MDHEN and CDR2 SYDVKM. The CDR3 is CASTRGRDRVTQPQHF. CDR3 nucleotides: TGTGCCAGCACCAGAGGGCGGGACAGAGTAACTCAGCCCCAGCATTTT. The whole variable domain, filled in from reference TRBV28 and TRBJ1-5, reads DVKVTQSSRYLVKRTGEKVFLECVQDMDHENMFWYRQDPGLGLRLIYFSYDVKMKEKGDIPEGYSVSREKKERFSLILESASTNQTSMYLCASTRGRDRVTQPQHFGDGTRLSIL.

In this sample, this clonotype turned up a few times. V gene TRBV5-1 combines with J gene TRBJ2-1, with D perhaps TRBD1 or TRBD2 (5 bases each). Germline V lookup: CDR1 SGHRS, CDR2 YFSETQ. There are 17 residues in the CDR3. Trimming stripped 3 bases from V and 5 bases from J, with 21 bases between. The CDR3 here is CASSSHLGPGTDNEQFF. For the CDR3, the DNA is TGCGCCAGCAGCTCACACCTCGGTCCCGGGACCGACAATGAGCAGTTCTTC. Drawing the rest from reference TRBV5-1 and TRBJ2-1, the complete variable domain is KAGVTQTPRYLIKTRGQQVTLSCSPISGHRSVSWYQQTPGQGLQFLFEYFSETQRNKGNFPGRFSGRQFSNSRSEMNVSTLELGDSALYLCASSSHLGPGTDNEQFFGPGTRLTVL.

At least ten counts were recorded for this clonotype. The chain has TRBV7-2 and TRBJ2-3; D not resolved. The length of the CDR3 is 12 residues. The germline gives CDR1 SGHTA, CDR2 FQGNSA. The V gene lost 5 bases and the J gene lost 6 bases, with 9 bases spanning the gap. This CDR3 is CASSVSRDTQYF. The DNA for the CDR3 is TGTGCCAGCAGCGTATCCAGGGATACGCAGTATTTT.

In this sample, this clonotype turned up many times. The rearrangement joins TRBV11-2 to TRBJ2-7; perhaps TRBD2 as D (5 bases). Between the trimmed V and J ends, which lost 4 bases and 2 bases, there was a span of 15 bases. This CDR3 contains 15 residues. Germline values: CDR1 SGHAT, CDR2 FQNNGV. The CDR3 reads CASSSSGVPTYEQYF. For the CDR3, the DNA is TGTGCCAGCAGCTCCTCCGGGGTACCCACCTACGAGCAGTACTTC.

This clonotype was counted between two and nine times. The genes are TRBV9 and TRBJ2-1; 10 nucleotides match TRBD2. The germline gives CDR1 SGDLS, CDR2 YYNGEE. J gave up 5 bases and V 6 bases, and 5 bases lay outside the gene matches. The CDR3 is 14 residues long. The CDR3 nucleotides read TGTGCCAGCAACCCTAGCGGGAGTAACAATGAGCAGTTCTTC. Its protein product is CASNPSGSNNEQFF.

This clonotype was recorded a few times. The CDR3 here is CASSSGTEANEQYF. The CDR3 nucleotides read TGTGCCAGCAGCTCCGGGACAGAGGCCAACGAGCAGTACTTC. The V and J genes are TRBV7-9 and TRBJ2-7; 7 bases align to TRBD1. This CDR3 region has 14 residues. V gave up 4 bases and J gave up 5 bases; unmatched junction bases: 8. Looked up from germline, CDR1 is SEHNR and CDR2 is FQNEAQ (reference sequence).

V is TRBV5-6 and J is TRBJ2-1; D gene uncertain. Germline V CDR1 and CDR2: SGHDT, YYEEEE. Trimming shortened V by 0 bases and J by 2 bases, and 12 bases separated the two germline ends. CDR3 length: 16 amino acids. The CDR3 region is CASSLVPGIPYNEQFF. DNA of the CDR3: TGTGCCAGCAGCTTGGTACCAGGTATACCCTACAATGAGCAGTTCTTC.

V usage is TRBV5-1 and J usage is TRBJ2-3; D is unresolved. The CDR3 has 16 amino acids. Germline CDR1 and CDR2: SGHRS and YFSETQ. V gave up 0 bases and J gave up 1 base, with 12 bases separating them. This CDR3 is CASSLGPVKGTDTQYF. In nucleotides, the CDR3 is TGCGCCAGCAGCTTGGGGCCAGTGAAGGGCACAGATACGCAGTATTTT.

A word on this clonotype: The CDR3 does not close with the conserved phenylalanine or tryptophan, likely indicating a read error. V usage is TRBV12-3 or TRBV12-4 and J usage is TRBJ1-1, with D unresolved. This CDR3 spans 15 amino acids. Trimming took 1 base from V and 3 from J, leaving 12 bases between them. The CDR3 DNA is TGTGCCAGCAGTTTAGGTGTACCGGAGGACACTGAAGCTTTCTTG. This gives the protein CASSLGVPEDTEAFL.

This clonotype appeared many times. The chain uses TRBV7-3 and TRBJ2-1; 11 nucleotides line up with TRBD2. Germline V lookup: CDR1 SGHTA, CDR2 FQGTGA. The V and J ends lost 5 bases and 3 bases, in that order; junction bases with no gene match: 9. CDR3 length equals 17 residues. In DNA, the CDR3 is TGTGCCAGCAGCCCATTCAGACTAGCGGGAATCTACAATGAGCAGTTCTTC. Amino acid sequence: CASSPFRLAGIYNEQFF.

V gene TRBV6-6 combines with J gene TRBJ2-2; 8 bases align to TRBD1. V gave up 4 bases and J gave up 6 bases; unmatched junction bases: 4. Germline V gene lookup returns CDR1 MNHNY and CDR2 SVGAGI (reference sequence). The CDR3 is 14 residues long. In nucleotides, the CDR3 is TGTGCCAGCAGTTTCATGACAGGGGCCGGGGAGCTGTTTTTT. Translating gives CASSFMTGAGELFF.

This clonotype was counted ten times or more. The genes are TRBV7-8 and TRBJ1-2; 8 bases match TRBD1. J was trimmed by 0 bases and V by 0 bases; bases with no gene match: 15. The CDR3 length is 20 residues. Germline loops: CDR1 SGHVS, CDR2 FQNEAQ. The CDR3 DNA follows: TGTGCCAGCAGCTTAGCCCCACCCCGGACAGGGCGCACCTCTAACTATGGCTACACCTTC. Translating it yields CASSLAPPRTGRTSNYGYTF.

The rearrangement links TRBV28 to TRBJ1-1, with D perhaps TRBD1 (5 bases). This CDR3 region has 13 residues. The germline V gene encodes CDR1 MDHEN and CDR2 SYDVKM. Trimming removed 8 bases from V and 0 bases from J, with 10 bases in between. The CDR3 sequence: CASRQLMNTEAFF. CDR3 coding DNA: TGTGCCAGCCGACAGCTAATGAACACTGAAGCTTTCTTT.